These 14 T cell receptor beta chains came from one sample sequenced in a study of cytomegalovirus exposure and HLA in healthy donors. The PCR made use of 60 Vbeta and 13 Jbeta primers. TCRdb's table, derived via immunoSEQ multiplex PCR, lists solely in-frame clones and lacks some. Altogether 210,000 or so clones are present, approximately 82% being singletons, with the ten largest covering over 0.55%. Material for sequencing was PBMCs. These TCRs come from a man between 18 and 35 years old in good health and CMV-seronegative.

This clone came up a few times. This chain links TRBV6-5 with TRBJ2-7; 7 bases map to TRBD1. The germline V gene has CDR1 MNHEY and CDR2 SVGAGI. Unmatched junction bases numbered 4, after V lost 6 bases and J lost 2 bases. This CDR3 comprises 13 residues. In DNA form, the CDR3 reads TGTGCCAGCAGCCAGGGACAGCCCTACGAGCAGTACTTC. This sequence encodes CASSQGQPYEQYF.

This chain uses TRBV29-1 with TRBJ2-1, with TRBD2 identical over 11 bases. This CDR3 spans 14 amino acids. Losses at the gene ends were 3 bases for V and 7 bases for J; bases not matched to a gene: 5. CDR1 is SQVTM, CDR2 ANQGSEA, per germline. The CDR3: CSVDTSGRGNEQFF. The CDR3 region has the DNA TGCAGCGTTGATACTAGCGGGAGAGGTAATGAGCAGTTCTTC.

The chain recombines TRBV28 with TRBJ2-1; D is perhaps TRBD1 (5 bases). The CDR3 totals 15 residues. V lost 5 bases and J lost 7, with 18 bases in between. In germline, CDR1 is MDHEN, CDR2 SYDVKM. The CDR3: CASSDGQFYRNEQFF. DNA of the CDR3: TGTGCCAGCAGTGACGGACAATTTTACCGGAATGAGCAGTTCTTC.

V gene TRBV19 combines with J gene TRBJ2-5; 9 bases agree with TRBD1. Unmatched junction bases numbered 8, after V lost 5 bases and J lost 4 bases. The length of the CDR3 is 15 residues. CDR1 is LNHDA, CDR2 SQIVND, per germline (reference sequence). In DNA, the CDR3 is TGTGCCAGTAGTCGCAAAATACAGGGGGCAGAGACCCAGTACTTC. This codes for CASSRKIQGAETQYF.

This sequence joins TRBV4-2 and TRBJ2-1, with D maybe TRBD1 (6 bases). V gave up 4 bases and J gave up 0 bases, with 22 bases separating them. The length of the CDR3 is 19 residues. CDR1 and CDR2 (germline): LGHNA, YNFKEQ. The CDR3 spells CASSLRTPQQGSSYNEQFF. CDR3 nucleotides: TGTGCCAGCAGCCTGCGGACACCTCAACAGGGTAGCTCCTACAATGAGCAGTTCTTC.

CDR3 sequence: CSVVTFFERNTEAFF. CDR3 bases: TGCAGCGTTGTAACTTTTTTTGAACGGAACACTGAAGCTTTCTTT. The chain joins TRBV29-1 to TRBJ1-1; D gene ambiguous. Germline values: CDR1 SQVTM, CDR2 ANQGSEA. Trimming pared 4 bases from V and 1 base from J, leaving 16 bases between. The length of the CDR3 is 15 residues.

This clone was recorded a few times. The chain links TRBV18 to TRBJ1-1; D remains ambiguous. V was trimmed by 1 base and J by 1 base, leaving 7 bases between them. There are 14 residues in the CDR3. The germline V gene has CDR1 KGHSH and CDR2 LQKENI. In DNA form, the CDR3 reads TGTGCCAGCTCACCACGCGAGGGGAACACTGAAGCTTTCTTT. Its translation: CASSPREGNTEAFF.

As DNA, the CDR3 is TGTGCCAGCAGCGCAGGGACAGGGGGCGGAGAGACCCAGTACTTC. Amino acid sequence: CASSAGTGGGETQYF. This chain joins TRBV9 and TRBJ2-5, with 12 bases lining up with TRBD1. Per the germline V gene, CDR1 is SGDLS and CDR2 is YYNGEE. V shed 3 bases, J shed 4 bases, and the junction held 4 bases outside the gene matches. CDR3 length equals 15 residues.

V is TRBV7-8 and J is TRBJ1-2, with a weak D call TRBD1 (6 bases). Germline V gene sequence: CDR1 SGHVS, CDR2 FQNEAQ. The CDR3 is made up of 13 amino acids. The germline V and J ends were trimmed by 9 bases and 8 bases, with 19 bases remaining between them. For the CDR3, the DNA is TGTGCCAGTACCCTTCAGCGGACAGACGGCTACACCTTC. Protein sequence: CASTLQRTDGYTF.

The chain couples TRBV18 to TRBJ2-7; D is unresolved. V shed 1 base and J shed 3 bases, with 10 bases lying between them. This CDR3 has 14 residues. Germline lookup yields CDR1 KGHSH and CDR2 LQKENI. CDR3 coding DNA: TGTGCCAGCTCACCACACCTAAACTACTACGAGCAGTACTTC. It encodes CASSPHLNYYEQYF.

The chain links TRBV25-1 to TRBJ2-6; D uncertain. This CDR3 is built from 16 residues. V gave up 1 base and J gave up 0 bases, with 7 bases separating them. CDR1 is MGHDK and CDR2 is SYGVNS in the germline V gene. The DNA for the CDR3 is TGTGCCAGCAGTGAATCCACAGTCTCTGGGGCCAACGTCCTGACTTTC. Translation gives CASSESTVSGANVLTF.

The J gene is TRBJ2-7, the V gene TRBV6-5, with 8 bases lining up with TRBD1. Germline trimming cut 0 bases from V and 7 bases from J; bases unmatched to any gene: 11. This CDR3 region has 16 residues. From germline, CDR1 is MNHEY and CDR2 SVGAGI. CDR3 DNA sequence: TGTGCCAGCAGTTACTCAATGCGGCAGGGGGCGGGTGAGCAGTACTTC. This translates into CASSYSMRQGAGEQYF.

This chain connects TRBV4-1 to TRBJ2-1, with D perhaps matching TRBD2 (6 bases). The V gene's germline CDR1 is MGHRA and CDR2 YSYEKL. The CDR3 extends over 15 amino acids. V lost 3 bases, J lost 8 bases, and 17 bases lay in between. The CDR3 reads CASSHLPGVSDEQFF. The CDR3 region has the DNA TGCGCCAGCAGCCACCTTCCGGGAGTCTCGGATGAGCAGTTCTTC.

This chain uses TRBV5-6 with TRBJ2-2; 8 bases line up with TRBD1. The germline CDR1 and CDR2 sequences are SGHDT and YYEEEE. J was trimmed by 0 bases and V by 1 base; bases with no gene match: 2. CDR3 length equals 16 residues. The CDR3 region is CASSLTGGTNTGELFF. Here the CDR3 DNA reads TGTGCCAGCAGCTTGACAGGGGGAACGAACACCGGGGAGCTGTTTTTT.